What follows describes a single TCR beta chain. Its antigen is as yet unknown. The sample carries other DNA sequences with the same CDR3. Vbeta (60) and Jbeta (13) primers were used in the PCR. The assay was immunoSEQ multiplex PCR, and TCRdb's table has in-frame clones only and misses some. The table lists roughly 220,000 clones, about 77% of them singletons. These data belong to a study of cytomegalovirus exposure and HLA in healthy donors. Germline V gives CDR1 SEHNR, CDR2 FQNEAQ (reference sequence). Losses at the gene ends were 5 bases for V and 2 bases for J; bases not matched to a gene: 5. This CDR3 is built from 14 residues. Findings and limits, study-wide: According to reports, the classifier identified cytomegalovirus status with high specificity and sensitivity. Among immune exposure information, only CMV serostatus was available. Most sequenced TCRs were rare (though some public TCRs occurred in many donors).

The sequence was collected from a woman in her 30s in good health and CMV-seronegative. The sample taken for sequencing was PBMCs. The chain recombines TRBV7-9 with TRBJ2-7, with 8 bases matching TRBD1. The CDR3 coding sequence is TGTGCCAGCAGCCCTGGACAGGGAGCCTACGAGCAGTACTTC. This sequence encodes CASSPGQGAYEQYF. Drawing the rest from reference TRBV7-9 and TRBJ2-7, the complete variable domain is DTGVSQNPRHKITKRGQNVTFRCDPISEHNRLYWYRQTLGQGPEFLTYFQNEAQLEKSRLLSDRFSAERPKGSFSTLEIQRTEQGDSAMYLCASSPGQGAYEQYFGPGTRLTVT.